One sample yielded the 10 T cell receptor beta chains listed below, sequenced in a study of blood T cell repertoires in COVID-19 (TCRdb year 2020). Libraries were made using the immunoSEQ multiplex PCR assay. As stored in TCRdb, this immuneACCESS dataset retains in-frame rearrangements with V and J assigned. A fraction of the clones does not appear; measured against another copy, unresolved V genes explain less than half of the discrepancy, and the remainder lacks a known reason. The sample records 90,000 or so clones, 75% to 85% of which are singletons. Roughly 25% of the sample is in the top ten clones. Sequenced material: peripheral blood. The receptor source for this set is a man between 60 and 70 years old with acute or convalescent COVID-19.

This clone has only a few counts. V gene TRBV7-2 combines with J gene TRBJ1-5; D gene uncertain. Germline CDR1 SGHTA, CDR2 FQGNSA. The CDR3 runs 16 residues. The V end lost 0 bases, the J end lost 1 base, and 10 bases lay between the germline ends. The CDR3 bases are TGTGCCAGCAGCTTAGCCTCACAGCCGAGCAATCAGCCCCAGCATTTT. As protein: CASSLASQPSNQPQHF.

The chain employs TRBV7-2 and TRBJ1-4, with TRBD1 identical over 7 bases. The CDR3 length is 15 residues. In germline, CDR1 is SGHTA, CDR2 FQGNSA. Unmatched junction bases numbered 9, after V lost 1 base and J lost 10 bases. Here the CDR3 DNA reads TGTGCCAGCAGCTTAGAGAGGGGGCGCATCAGAAAACTGTTTTTT. Translating gives CASSLERGRIRKLFF.

The chain couples TRBV18 to TRBJ1-2; 7 nucleotides agree with TRBD1. CDR1 is KGHSH, CDR2 LQKENI, per germline. This CDR3 spans 15 amino acids. With 2 bases clipped from V and 4 bases from J, the junction kept 7 bases outside the gene matches. The CDR3: CASSPLAGQLYGYTF. In nucleotides, the CDR3 is TGTGCCAGCTCACCATTAGCGGGACAGCTCTATGGCTACACCTTC.

This sequence joins TRBV11-2 and TRBJ2-5; 12 bases map to TRBD2. Per the germline V gene, CDR1 is SGHAT and CDR2 is FQNNGV. V was clipped by 1 base and J by 1 base; unmatched bases: 1. The CDR3 totals 16 residues. The DNA of the CDR3 is TGTGCCAGCAGCTTAGGGACTAGCGGGGTCCAAGAGACCCAGTACTTC. Its protein is CASSLGTSGVQETQYF.

The chain employs TRBV11-2 and TRBJ2-4; 11 bases fit TRBD2. The CDR3 totals 17 residues. Per germline, CDR1 SGHAT and CDR2 FQNNGV. Trimming removed 3 bases from V and 0 bases from J; junction bases left unmatched: 4. The CDR3 here is CASSLLAGGLAKNIQYF. DNA of the CDR3: TGTGCCAGCAGCTTGCTAGCGGGAGGTCTAGCCAAAAACATTCAGTACTTC.

This clone was seen only once. The chain is built from TRBV30 and TRBJ2-5, with 8 bases aligning to TRBD1. The germline V gene encodes CDR1 GTSNPN and CDR2 SVGIG (reference sequence). The V and J ends lost 0 bases and 4 bases, in that order; junction bases with no gene match: 7. The CDR3 extends over 15 amino acids. The CDR3, as DNA: TGTGCCTGGAGTGTTGCCAGGGGGCTTAGAGAGACCCAGTACTTC. It codes for CAWSVARGLRETQYF. Complete variable domain (other parts from reference TRBV30 and TRBJ2-5): SQTIHQWPATLVQPVGSPLSLECTVEGTSNPNLYWYRQAAGRGLQLLFYSVGIGQISSEVPQNLSASRPQDRQFILSSKKLLLSDSGFYLCAWSVARGLRETQYFGPGTRLLVL.

The chain recombines TRBV7-2 with TRBJ2-5; TRBD1 matches 11 bases. The CDR3 has 14 residues. CDR1 SGHTA and CDR2 FQGNSA come from the germline V gene. With 6 bases clipped from V and 5 bases from J, the junction kept 5 bases outside the gene matches. The chain's CDR3 is CASRRTGGGETQYF. The CDR3 region has the DNA TGTGCCAGCAGAAGGACAGGGGGCGGGGAGACCCAGTACTTC. Supplemented by reference TRBV7-2 and TRBJ2-5, the full variable domain reads GAGVSQSPSNKVTEKGKDVELRCDPISGHTALYWYRQSLGQGLEFLIYFQGNSAPDKSGLPSDRFSAERTGGSVSTLTIQRTQQEDSAVYLCASRRTGGGETQYFGPGTRLLVL.

This clone has a handful of counts. This chain joins TRBV19 and TRBJ2-1, with D perhaps matching TRBD1 (5 bases). Germline values: CDR1 LNHDA, CDR2 SQIVND (reference sequence). V lost 6 bases and J lost 7, with 19 bases in between. The CDR3 runs 15 residues. CDR3 region: CASSSPVLGRNEQFF. In DNA form, the CDR3 reads TGTGCCAGTAGCTCCCCCGTTTTGGGGCGGAATGAGCAGTTCTTC. Variable domain in full (rest from reference TRBV19 and TRBJ2-1): DGGITQSPKYLFRKEGQNVTLSCEQNLNHDAMYWYRQDPGQGLRLIYYSQIVNDFQKGDIAEGYSVSREKKESFPLTVTSAQKNPTAFYLCASSSPVLGRNEQFFGPGTRLTVL.

The rearrangement uses TRBV5-8 and TRBJ1-5, with D unresolved. CDR3 length: 14 residues. In germline, CDR1 is SGHTS, CDR2 YDEGEE. With 6 bases removed from V and 2 bases from J, the gap between germline ends came to 12 bases. The CDR3 bases are TGTGCCAGCATTCGGGGTAGTGGCAATCAGCCCCAGCATTTT. Its translation is CASIRGSGNQPQHF.

V gene TRBV2 combines with J gene TRBJ2-5, with D unclear. Trimming removed 8 bases at V and 5 bases at J, with 6 bases between. Germline V gives CDR1 SNHLY, CDR2 FYNNEI. The CDR3 length is 10 residues. CDR3 DNA: TGTGCCAGCCGCCAGGAGACCCAGTACTTC. Translated: CASRQETQYF.